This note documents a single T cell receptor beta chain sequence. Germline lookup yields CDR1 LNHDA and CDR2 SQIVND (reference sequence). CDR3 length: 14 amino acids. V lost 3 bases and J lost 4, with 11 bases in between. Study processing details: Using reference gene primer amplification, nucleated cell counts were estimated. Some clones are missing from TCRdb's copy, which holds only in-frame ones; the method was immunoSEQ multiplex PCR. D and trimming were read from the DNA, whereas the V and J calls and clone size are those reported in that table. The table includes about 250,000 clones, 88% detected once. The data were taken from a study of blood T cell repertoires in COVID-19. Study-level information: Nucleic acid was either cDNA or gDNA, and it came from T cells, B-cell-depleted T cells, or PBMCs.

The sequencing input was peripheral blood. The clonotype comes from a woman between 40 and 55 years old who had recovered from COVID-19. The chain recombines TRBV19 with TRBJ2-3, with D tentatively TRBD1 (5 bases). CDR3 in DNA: TGTGCCAGTAGTATTGGGGCCCCCCCAGATACGCAGTATTTT. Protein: CASSIGAPPDTQYF.